This T cell receptor (beta chain) was captured by sequencing in a study of identical twins. Study-level results: Twins shared out-of-frame alpha sequences with excess low generation probability.

This clonotype was seen repeatedly, ten times or more. What it binds is not known. TCRdb processed the 5' RACE reads anew with MiXCR; each CDR3 protein has one entry. The sample records 240,000 or so distinct CDR3 sequences, about 11% being singletons. V was shortened by 0 bases and J by 1 base, with 12 bases between the two germline ends. The germline CDR1 and CDR2 sequences are LGHNA and YSLEER. This CDR3 spans 16 amino acids. Sequencing input: memory T cells sorted from blood. The gene calls are TRBV4-3 and TRBJ1-1, with D uncertain. The origin of this receptor is a man between 50 and 59 years old in good health. This CDR3 reads CASSQDRLLRNTEAFF. Here the CDR3 DNA reads TGCGCCAGCAGCCAAGATCGTCTCCTTCGGAACACTGAAGCTTTCTTT.